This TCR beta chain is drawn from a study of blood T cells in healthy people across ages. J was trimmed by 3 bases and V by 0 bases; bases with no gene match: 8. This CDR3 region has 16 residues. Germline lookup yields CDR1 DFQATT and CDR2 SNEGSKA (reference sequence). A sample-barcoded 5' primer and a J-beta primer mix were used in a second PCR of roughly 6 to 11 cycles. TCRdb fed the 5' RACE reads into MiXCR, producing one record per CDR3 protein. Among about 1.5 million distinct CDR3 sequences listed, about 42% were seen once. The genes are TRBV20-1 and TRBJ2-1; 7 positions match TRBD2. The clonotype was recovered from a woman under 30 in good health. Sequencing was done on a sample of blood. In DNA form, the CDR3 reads TGCAGTGCTAGAGATCTGGGTAGCGGGCTCTACAATGAGCAGTTCTTC. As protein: CSARDLGSGLYNEQFF.